The 2 T cell receptor beta chains in this list originate from one sample, sequenced in a study of blood T cells in healthy people across ages. A J-beta primer mix and a sample-barcoded 5' primer were used in a second PCR of about 7 to 11 cycles. TCRdb redid the calling of the 5' RACE reads with MiXCR, one entry per CDR3 protein. The sample yields approximately 780,000 distinct CDR3 sequences, about 26% seen once. These data also featured in a second study, about T cells of mothers and their children.

The specimen was blood. The source is a boy younger than 18 in good health.

Only a few counts were recorded for this clonotype. This sequence joins TRBV29-1 and TRBJ2-3; weak D call: TRBD2 (6 bases). V lost 4 bases and J lost 0, with 11 bases in between. The CDR3 runs 14 residues. Germline-derived CDR1 and CDR2 are SQVTM and ANQGSEA. Written as DNA, the CDR3 is TGCAGCGTTGCGGGGAGGCCTAGCACAGATACGCAGTATTTT. Protein: CSVAGRPSTDTQYF.

This clonotype was detected a few times. This may come from a read error, since a much larger clone is one base off. This chain connects TRBV7-9 to TRBJ1-1, with no clear D. This CDR3 spans 13 amino acids. Germline V CDR1 and CDR2: SEHNR, FQNEAQ (reference sequence). V was trimmed by 2 bases and J by 3 bases, leaving 7 bases between them. The CDR3 reads CASSLHGDTEAFF. The CDR3 nucleotides are TGTGCCAGCAGCTTACACGGGGACACTGAAGCTTTCTTT.